These 25 T cell receptor beta chains originate from one sample sequenced in a study of spatial heterogeneity in lung cancer (dated by TCRdb to the late 2010s). Study-wide findings and limitations: The tumor nonsynonymous mutation count correlated with the number of expanded intratumoral alpha and beta TCRs.

Library preparation used 5' RACE. TCRdb names NextSeq 500 as the instrument used. TCRdb took the public reads, trimmed them with fastp at Q25, ran MiXCR for clone calling and kept in-frame beta chains. Each entry is one CDR3 protein sequence, shown with its most common DNA and genes. This sample gives about 8,100 distinct CDR3 sequences in total; around 12% of them show up just once. The ten most abundant clones make up roughly 9.6% of the sample. The time point label, read with the paper, signifies: sample taken at primary tumor resection. These receptors lack a known antigen. The sequences come from lung tumor tissue, collected at surgery. These receptors originate from a male donor with early-stage non-small cell lung cancer.

The V gene is TRBV18, the J gene TRBJ2-2, with TRBD1 as a possible D gene (6 bases). V lost 4 bases and J lost 7, with 13 bases in between. This CDR3 is built from 14 residues. Germline V lookup: CDR1 KGHSH, CDR2 LQKENI. The CDR3 DNA reads TGTGCCAGCTCACGCTTGGACAGTCGCGGGGAGCTGTTTTTT. Translated: CASSRLDSRGELFF.

This clonotype was seen repeatedly, ten times or more. The chain combines TRBV7-8 with TRBJ2-1; either TRBD1 or TRBD2 may fit D (5 bases each). The V and J ends lost 4 bases and 9 bases respectively, with 13 bases between them. The CDR3 loop spans 13 amino acids. Germline CDR1 SGHVS, CDR2 FQNEAQ. CDR3 DNA sequence: TGTGCCAGCAGCTCGGGTCGAGGGACTGAGCAGTTCTTC. As protein: CASSSGRGTEQFF. Supplemented by reference TRBV7-8 and TRBJ2-1, the full variable domain reads GAGVSQSPRYKVAKRGQDVALRCDPISGHVSLFWYQQALGQGPEFLTYFQNEAQLDKSGLPSDRFFAERPEGSVSTLKIQRTQQEDSAVYLCASSSGRGTEQFFGPGTRLTVL.

This clonotype has ten or more counts. The chain employs TRBV28 and TRBJ1-5; D is undetermined. Trimming left V 5 bases short and J 4 bases short, with 6 bases between. Germline V gene data show CDR1 as MDHEN and CDR2 as SYDVKM. The CDR3 has 12 residues. CDR3: CASSGRNQPQHF. The CDR3 nucleotides are TGTGCCAGCAGTGGGAGAAATCAGCCCCAGCATTTT.

V and J are TRBV6-1 and TRBJ2-4, with 10 positions matching TRBD1. The CDR3 is 12 amino acids. The germline gives CDR1 MNHNS, CDR2 SASEGT. CDR3 sequence reads: CAAGTGVNIQYF. CDR3 DNA: TGTGCGGCCGGGACAGGGGTAAACATTCAGTACTTC.

V and J are TRBV7-2 and TRBJ2-1; weak D call: TRBD1 (6 bases). The V gene's germline CDR1 is SGHTA and CDR2 FQGNSA. CDR3 size: 14 residues. Trimming stripped 4 bases from V and 6 bases from J, with 13 bases between. The CDR3: CASSSAGTINEQFF. Written as DNA, the CDR3 is TGTGCCAGCAGCTCCGCCGGGACAATCAATGAGCAGTTCTTC.

The sample holds many counts of this clonotype. V usage is TRBV5-5 and J usage is TRBJ2-3, with D possibly called TRBD1 or TRBD2 (5 bases each). CDR1 and CDR2 from the germline V gene are SGHKS and YYEKEE (reference sequence). V lost 1 base, J lost 6 bases, and 6 bases lay in between. The CDR3 runs 12 residues. The CDR3 protein is CASSLWGDTQYF. The CDR3 DNA reads as TGTGCCAGCAGCTTGTGGGGGGATACGCAGTATTTT.

This clonotype was found many times. CDR3 nucleotides: TGCAGTGCTACAGACTCTGGACAGGGGGTAAACATTCAGTACTTC. Translation gives CSATDSGQGVNIQYF. This chain joins TRBV20-1 and TRBJ2-4; 10 bases are shared with TRBD1. Trimming took 4 bases from V and 6 from J; bases not matched to a gene: 9. Germline V gene data show CDR1 as DFQATT and CDR2 as SNEGSKA (reference sequence). The length of the CDR3 is 15 residues.

This clonotype was counted at least ten times. The rearrangement uses TRBV4-1 and TRBJ1-5; no clear D. The CDR3 spans 15 residues. V gave up 0 bases and J gave up 5 bases, with 11 bases separating them. CDR1 is MGHRA, CDR2 YSYEKL, per germline. CDR3 nucleotide sequence: TGCGCCAGCAGCCAAGATGGAGGGTTAGATCAGCCCCAGCATTTT. Its translation: CASSQDGGLDQPQHF.

Sample share makes this clonotype medium-sized. This chain connects TRBV10-3 to TRBJ2-3; 10 positions match TRBD2. J gave up 2 bases and V 11 bases, and 10 bases lay outside the gene matches. CDR3 size: 15 residues. CDR1 and CDR2 from the germline V gene are ENHRY and SYGVKD. The CDR3 nucleotides are TGTGCCTCCGGGACTAGCGCACCTTCCACAGATACGCAGTATTTT. Protein: CASGTSAPSTDTQYF.

This clonotype was counted many times. The V and J genes are TRBV5-1 and TRBJ2-1; D might be TRBD2 (5 bases). V lost 4 bases and J 6 bases, leaving 17 bases between the germline ends. Germline V CDR1 and CDR2: SGHRS, YFSETQ. CDR3 length equals 15 residues. CDR3 in amino acids: CASSLRRAEFNEQFF. The CDR3 DNA reads as TGCGCCAGCAGCCTCCGTCGAGCGGAGTTCAATGAGCAGTTCTTC.

By sample fraction, this clonotype is medium-sized (0.01 to 0.1%). The chain is built from TRBV6-2 or TRBV6-3 and TRBJ1-1, with D unresolved. Trimming took off 0 bases at V and 5 bases at J, with 7 bases between the two ends. The CDR3 has 13 residues. Per the germline V gene, CDR1 is MNHEY and CDR2 is SVGEGT. The CDR3 here is CASSYSPRTEAFF. The CDR3, as DNA: TGTGCCAGCAGTTACTCCCCCAGGACTGAAGCTTTCTTT.

In regard to this clonotype: One base away lies a much larger clone, so this may be a sequencing read error. The final CDR3 position lacks the conserved phenylalanine or tryptophan, pointing to a likely read error. The CDR3 is CASSSVGGRSSYNEQFS. CDR3 bases: TGTGCCAGCAGCTCGGTGGGCGGGCGGAGCTCCTACAATGAGCAGTTCTCC. This chain links TRBV9 with TRBJ2-1; tentative D call: TRBD2 (5 bases). The CDR3 extends over 17 amino acids. The germline gives CDR1 SGDLS, CDR2 YYNGEE. Trimming shortened V by 4 bases and J by 0 bases, and 17 bases separated the two germline ends.

The chain uses TRBV30 and TRBJ2-5; 8 nucleotides match TRBD1. V shed 0 bases, J shed 4 bases, and the junction held 4 bases outside the gene matches. CDR3 length: 14 residues. The germline V gene encodes CDR1 GTSNPN and CDR2 SVGIG (reference sequence). CDR3 in amino acids: CAWSVGGTGETQYF. The CDR3 DNA reads TGTGCCTGGAGTGTAGGTGGGACAGGAGAGACCCAGTACTTC.

This clonotype was counted ten times or more. The chain carries TRBV19 and TRBJ2-7; the match to TRBD2 covers 13 bases. The J segment lost 6 bases and the V segment lost 1 base, leaving 3 bases of the junction unmatched. The CDR3 covers 15 residues. CDR1 and CDR2 (germline): LNHDA, SQIVND (reference sequence). CDR3 residues: CASSIGLAGGSEQYF. For the CDR3, the DNA is TGTGCCAGTAGTATAGGACTAGCGGGAGGAAGCGAGCAGTACTTC.

This clonotype rates as medium-sized. The chain is built from TRBV7-2 and TRBJ1-2, with D unresolved. CDR1 is SGHTA and CDR2 is FQGNSA in the germline V gene. CDR3 size: 12 residues. Trimming removed 5 bases at V and 4 bases at J, with 8 bases between. CDR3 in amino acids: CASSPGSYGYTF. In DNA form, the CDR3 reads TGTGCCAGCAGCCCCGGAAGCTATGGCTACACCTTC. The whole variable domain, remainder taken from reference TRBV7-2 and TRBJ1-2, is GAGVSQSPSNKVTEKGKDVELRCDPISGHTALYWYRQSLGQGLEFLIYFQGNSAPDKSGLPSDRFSAERTGGSVSTLTIQRTQQEDSAVYLCASSPGSYGYTFGSGTRLTVV.

The table lists this clonotype with many counts. V and J are TRBV20-1 and TRBJ2-7; 11 positions agree with TRBD2. Germline V CDR1 and CDR2: DFQATT, SNEGSKA (reference sequence). Trimming cost V 6 bases and J 0 bases; bases outside gene matches: 7. The CDR3 length is 15 residues. The CDR3 here is CSADLGTSGSYEQYF. The DNA for the CDR3 is TGCAGTGCAGACCTAGGGACTAGCGGCTCCTACGAGCAGTACTTC.

V is TRBV20-1 and J is TRBJ1-6, with 9 bases lining up with TRBD1. The CDR3 is 14 amino acids. Germline V gives CDR1 DFQATT, CDR2 SNEGSKA (reference sequence). V lost 3 bases to trimming and J lost 7 bases; unmatched junction nucleotides: 4. CDR3 sequence (DNA): TGCAGTGCTAGGGGGACAGGGCTAAATTCACCCCTCCACTTT. Translation: CSARGTGLNSPLHF.

By frequency in the sample, this clonotype is medium-sized. The chain is built from TRBV12-2 and TRBJ2-7; no check of the table's D call, TRBD2, against the DNA was made. TRBV12-2 is tagged as a pseudogene. CDR3 length: 21 amino acids. CDR3 region: CASRLFFGELAGGPGTYEQYF. DNA for the CDR3: TGTGCAAGTCGCCTTTTTTTCGGTGAGCTAGCGGGAGGGCCTGGAACCTACGAGCAGTACTTC.

In this sample, this clonotype is medium-sized (0.01 to 0.1%). The CDR3 loop is CASSVQSSRGETQYF. The CDR3 DNA reads as TGTGCCAGCAGCGTCCAGTCTTCCCGGGGAGAGACCCAGTACTTC. The rearrangement joins TRBV5-5 to TRBJ2-5; perhaps TRBD2 as D (5 bases). This CDR3 has 15 residues. CDR1 is SGHKS and CDR2 is YYEKEE in the germline V gene (reference sequence). V was shortened by 4 bases and J by 4 bases, with 17 bases between the two germline ends.

This clonotype was seen at least ten times. The V and J genes are TRBV5-4 and TRBJ2-7; D unclear. Germline CDR1 is SGHNT and CDR2 is YYREEE (reference sequence). Trimming left V 6 bases short and J 2 bases short, with 9 bases between. The CDR3 contains 12 residues. In DNA form, the CDR3 reads TGTGCCAGCACTGACGGTGCCTACGAGCAGTACTTC. The encoded protein is CASTDGAYEQYF.

This clonotype showed up many times. The V gene is TRBV12-3 or TRBV12-4, the J gene TRBJ1-1; 10 bases agree with TRBD1. This CDR3 has 16 residues. After removal of 1 base from V and 5 bases from J, the junction contained 7 bases not matched to a gene. Here the CDR3 DNA reads TGTGCCAGCAGTTTAGGACAGGGGGCCGCCTGGACTGAAGCTTTCTTT. Translation: CASSLGQGAAWTEAFF.

This clonotype occurred many times. V usage is TRBV7-8 and J usage is TRBJ1-5, with 9 bases lining up with TRBD1. V lost 5 bases to trimming and J lost 5 bases; unmatched junction nucleotides: 10. The length of the CDR3 is 16 residues. Germline V gene lookup returns CDR1 SGHVS and CDR2 FQNEAQ. The CDR3 DNA is TGTGCCAGCAGCAGCTACCGGGACAGGGATTATCAGCCCCAGCATTTT. Protein: CASSSYRDRDYQPQHF.

This clonotype occurred many times. This chain connects TRBV9 to TRBJ1-2; 10 bases are shared with TRBD1. CDR3 length equals 15 residues. V shed 4 bases, J shed 6 bases, and the junction held 9 bases outside the gene matches. Germline-derived CDR1 and CDR2 are SGDLS and YYNGEE. This CDR3 is CASSPLDRGIDGYTF. Here the CDR3 DNA reads TGTGCCAGCAGCCCCCTGGACAGGGGGATCGATGGCTACACCTTC.

This clonotype was seen ten or more times. V and J are TRBV20-1 and TRBJ2-1, with 8 bases that match TRBD2. The CDR3 has 13 residues. Per the germline V gene, CDR1 is DFQATT and CDR2 is SNEGSKA (reference sequence). This chain's CDR3 is CSPGSGRAGEQFF. In DNA, the CDR3 is TGCAGCCCTGGGTCCGGGAGGGCGGGTGAGCAGTTCTTC.

This clonotype was seen at least ten times. The chain joins TRBV12-5 to TRBJ2-2; D is unresolved. There are 13 residues in the CDR3. With 1 base removed from V and 6 bases from J, the gap between germline ends came to 6 bases. Germline V CDR1 and CDR2: LGHNT, FRNRAP. The CDR3 coding sequence is TGTGCTAGTGGTTTGGGAGTTTCCGGGGAGCTGTTTTTT. Protein: CASGLGVSGELFF.